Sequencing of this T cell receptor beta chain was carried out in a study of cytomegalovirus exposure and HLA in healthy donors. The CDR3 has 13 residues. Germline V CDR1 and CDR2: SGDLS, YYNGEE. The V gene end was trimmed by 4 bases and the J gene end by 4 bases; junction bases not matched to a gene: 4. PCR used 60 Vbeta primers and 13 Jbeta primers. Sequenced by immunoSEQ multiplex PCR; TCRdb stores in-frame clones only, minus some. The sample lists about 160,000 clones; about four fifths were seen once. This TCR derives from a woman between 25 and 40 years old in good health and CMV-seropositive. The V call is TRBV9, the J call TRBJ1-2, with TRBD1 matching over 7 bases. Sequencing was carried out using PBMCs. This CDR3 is CASSPRDSYGYTF. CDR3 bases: TGTGCCAGCAGCCCCCGGGACAGCTATGGCTACACCTTC.